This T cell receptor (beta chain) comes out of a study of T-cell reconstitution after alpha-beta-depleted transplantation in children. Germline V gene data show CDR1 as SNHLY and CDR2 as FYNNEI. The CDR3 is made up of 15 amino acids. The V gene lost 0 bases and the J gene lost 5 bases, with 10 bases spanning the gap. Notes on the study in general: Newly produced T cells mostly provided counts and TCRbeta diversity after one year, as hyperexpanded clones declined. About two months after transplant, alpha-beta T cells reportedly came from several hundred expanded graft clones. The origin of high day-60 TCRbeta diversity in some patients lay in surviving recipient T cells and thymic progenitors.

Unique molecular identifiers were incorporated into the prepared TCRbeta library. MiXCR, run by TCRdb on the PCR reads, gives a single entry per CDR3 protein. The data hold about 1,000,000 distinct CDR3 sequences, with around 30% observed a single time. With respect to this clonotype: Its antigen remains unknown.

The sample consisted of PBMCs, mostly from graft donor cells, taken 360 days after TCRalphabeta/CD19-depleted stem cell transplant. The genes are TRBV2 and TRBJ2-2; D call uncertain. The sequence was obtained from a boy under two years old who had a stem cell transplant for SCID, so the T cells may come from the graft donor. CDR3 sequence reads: CASSEALSGTGELFF. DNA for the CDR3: TGTGCCAGCAGTGAAGCGCTTTCCGGGACCGGGGAGCTGTTTTTT.